These 4 T cell receptor beta chains originate from one sample sequenced in a study of T cell responses to AZD1222 COVID-19 vaccine. The assay was immunoSEQ multiplex PCR, and TCRdb's table has in-frame clones only and misses some. This sample carries about 94,000 clones, 85% of them seen once, and the ten largest clones take 4.5% to 5%. The sample was peripheral blood, taken 28 days after the second AZD1222 dose. The source is an adult who received the AZD1222 COVID-19 vaccine.

This chain connects TRBV13 to TRBJ1-1; D possibly corresponds to TRBD1 (6 bases). V lost 5 bases, J lost 6 bases, and 13 bases lay in between. Germline CDR1 is PRHDT and CDR2 is FYEKMQ (reference sequence). The CDR3 totals 13 residues. Written as DNA, the CDR3 is TGTGCCAGCAGCGCAGGTGGACAGCCTGAAGCTTTCTTT. This translates into CASSAGGQPEAFF.

The rearrangement uses TRBV10-3 and TRBJ2-2; 11 bases agree with TRBD2. The CDR3 has 16 residues. The V segment lost 2 bases and the J segment 5 bases; nucleotides outside the gene matches: 4. Germline lookup yields CDR1 ENHRY and CDR2 SYGVKD. The CDR3 DNA follows: TGTGCCATCAGTGAGCTAGCGGGGGGCCGGACCGGGGAGCTGTTTTTT. Translated, it gives CAISELAGGRTGELFF.

This clone was seen a handful of times. The chain has TRBV6-2 or TRBV6-3 and TRBJ2-5; D possibly uses TRBD1 or TRBD2 (5 bases each). CDR1 is MNHEY and CDR2 is SVGEGT in the germline V gene. V was pared by 2 bases and J by 5 bases, with 15 bases between. The CDR3 totals 15 residues. The CDR3 reads CASSYGQGGGETQYF. DNA of the CDR3: TGTGCCAGCAGTTACGGCCAGGGTGGAGGTGAGACCCAGTACTTC.

The chain has TRBV19 and TRBJ2-2; D not certain. The CDR3 covers 16 residues. The V end lost 2 bases, the J end lost 0 bases, and 10 bases lay between the germline ends. Germline V gene sequence: CDR1 LNHDA, CDR2 SQIVND (reference sequence). The CDR3 coding sequence is TGTGCCAGTAGTATATTTAAGGTACCGAACACCGGGGAGCTGTTTTTT. It encodes CASSIFKVPNTGELFF.